The clone carrying this T cell receptor (beta chain) was seen more than once but under ten times. MiXCR, run by TCRdb on the 5' RACE reads, gives a single entry per CDR3 protein. The table lists about 50,000 distinct CDR3 sequences, 25% to 30% of them singletons. The sequenced sample was naive CD4+ T cells sorted from blood. Subset meaning: naive CD4+ T cells, CD4+CD45RA+CD25-. The receptor's source is a female donor with breast cancer.

The CDR3 protein is CASSPAYEQYF. The CDR3 region has the DNA TGTGCCAGCAGTCCGGCCTACGAGCAGTACTTC. The chain joins TRBV12-3 or TRBV12-4 to TRBJ2-7; D is ambiguous. The CDR3 totals 11 residues. Trimming stripped 5 bases from V and 2 bases from J, with 4 bases between.